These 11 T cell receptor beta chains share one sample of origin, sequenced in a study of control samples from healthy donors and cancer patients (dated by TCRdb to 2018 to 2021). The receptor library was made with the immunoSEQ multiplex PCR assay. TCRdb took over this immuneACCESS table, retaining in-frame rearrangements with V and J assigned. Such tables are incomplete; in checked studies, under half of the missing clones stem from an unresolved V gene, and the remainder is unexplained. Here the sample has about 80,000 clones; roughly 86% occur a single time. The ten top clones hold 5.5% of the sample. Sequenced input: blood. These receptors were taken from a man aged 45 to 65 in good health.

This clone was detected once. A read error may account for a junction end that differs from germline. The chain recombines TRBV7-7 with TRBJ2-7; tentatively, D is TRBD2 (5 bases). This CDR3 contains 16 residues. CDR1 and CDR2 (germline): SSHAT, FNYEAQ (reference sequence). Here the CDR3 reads CASSASVVSTSGEQYF. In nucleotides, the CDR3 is TGTGCTAGCAGTGCATCCGTGGTCTCCACATCGGGGGAGCAGTACTTC.

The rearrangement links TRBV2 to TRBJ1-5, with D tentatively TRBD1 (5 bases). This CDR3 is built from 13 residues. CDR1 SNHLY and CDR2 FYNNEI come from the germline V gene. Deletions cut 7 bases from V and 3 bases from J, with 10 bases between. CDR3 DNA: TGTGCCAGCAAAGGGGCGTTCAATCAGCCCCAGCATTTT. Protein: CASKGAFNQPQHF.

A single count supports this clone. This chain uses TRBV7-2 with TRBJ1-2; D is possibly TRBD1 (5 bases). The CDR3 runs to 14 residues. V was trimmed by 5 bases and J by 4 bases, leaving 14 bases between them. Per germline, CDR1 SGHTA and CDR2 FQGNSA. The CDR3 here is CASSPAGPTYGYTF. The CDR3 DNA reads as TGTGCCAGCAGCCCGGCGGGGCCAACCTATGGCTACACCTTC.

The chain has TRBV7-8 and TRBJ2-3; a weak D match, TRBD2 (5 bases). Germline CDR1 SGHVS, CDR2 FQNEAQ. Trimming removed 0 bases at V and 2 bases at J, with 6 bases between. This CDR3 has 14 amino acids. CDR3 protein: CASSLAGNTDTQYF. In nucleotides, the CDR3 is TGTGCCAGCAGCTTAGCCGGGAACACAGATACGCAGTATTTT.

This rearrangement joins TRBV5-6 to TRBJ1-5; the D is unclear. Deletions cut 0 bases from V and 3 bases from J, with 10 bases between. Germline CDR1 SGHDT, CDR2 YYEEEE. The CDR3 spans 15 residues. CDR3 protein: CASSLGITVNQPQHF. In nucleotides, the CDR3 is TGTGCCAGCAGCTTGGGCATTACGGTCAATCAGCCCCAGCATTTT.

The CDR3 DNA follows: TGTGCCAGCAGCCAAGGGGTTGGAGGGGAGCTGTTTTTT. As protein: CASSQGVGGELFF. The genes are TRBV14 and TRBJ2-2; D uncertain. The germline V and J ends were trimmed by 1 base and 8 bases, with 8 bases remaining between them. CDR1 is SGHDN and CDR2 is FVKESK in the germline V gene. The CDR3 is 13 amino acids.

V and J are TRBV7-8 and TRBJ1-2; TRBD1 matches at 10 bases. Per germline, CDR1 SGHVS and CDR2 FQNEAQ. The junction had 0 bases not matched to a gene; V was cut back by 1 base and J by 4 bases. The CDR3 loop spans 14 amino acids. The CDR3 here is CASSLGDRGYGYTF. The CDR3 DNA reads TGTGCCAGCAGCTTAGGGGACAGGGGCTATGGCTACACCTTC.

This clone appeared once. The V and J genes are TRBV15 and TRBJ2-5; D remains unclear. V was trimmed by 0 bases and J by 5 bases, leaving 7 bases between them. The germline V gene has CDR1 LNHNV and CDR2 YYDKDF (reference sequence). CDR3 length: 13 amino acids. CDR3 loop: CATSRDVSETQYF. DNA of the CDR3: TGTGCCACCAGCAGAGATGTTAGCGAGACCCAGTACTTC.

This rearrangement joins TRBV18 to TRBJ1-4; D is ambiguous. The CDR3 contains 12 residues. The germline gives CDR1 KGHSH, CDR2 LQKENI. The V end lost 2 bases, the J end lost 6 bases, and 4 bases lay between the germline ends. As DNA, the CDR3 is TGTGCCAGCTCACCAAAGGATGAAAAACTGTTTTTT. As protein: CASSPKDEKLFF.

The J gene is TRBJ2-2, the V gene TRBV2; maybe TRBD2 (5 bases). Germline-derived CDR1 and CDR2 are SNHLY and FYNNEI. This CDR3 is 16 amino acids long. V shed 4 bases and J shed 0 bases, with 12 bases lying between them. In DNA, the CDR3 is TGTGCCAGCAGTGGTGGGGAGACTACGAACACCGGGGAGCTGTTTTTT. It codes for CASSGGETTNTGELFF.

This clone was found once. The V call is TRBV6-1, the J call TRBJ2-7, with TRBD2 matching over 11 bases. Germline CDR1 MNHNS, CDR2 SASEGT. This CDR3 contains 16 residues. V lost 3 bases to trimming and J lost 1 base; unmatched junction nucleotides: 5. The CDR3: CASSEASGGPSYEQYF. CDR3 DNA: TGTGCCAGCAGTGAGGCTAGCGGGGGGCCTTCCTACGAGCAGTACTTC.